This passage covers 9 T cell receptor beta chains from one sample sequenced in a study of identical twins (dated by TCRdb to the mid-2010s). Libraries were prepared through 5' RACE. The instrument was an Illumina HiSeq 2000. The public reads were run again by TCRdb, first through fastp at Q25 and then through MiXCR, and only productive beta chains were kept. Rows with one shared CDR3 protein collapse into an entry with the most common genes and DNA. The table for this sample lists roughly 250,000 distinct CDR3 sequences; about 7.5% of them were counted only once. Jointly, the top ten make up around 5% of the sample. The same sample was also used in a study of yellow fever vaccine responses in identical twins.

The sequencing input was CD8+ T cells sorted from blood. These receptors originate from a woman aged 18-29 years in good health.

This clonotype was seen a few times. The rearrangement uses TRBV6-1 and TRBJ2-5; D gene uncertain. Germline assignment: CDR1 MNHNS and CDR2 SASEGT. The V end lost 2 bases, the J end lost 5 bases, and 9 bases lay between the germline ends. The CDR3 is 13 amino acids. The CDR3 region is CASSEWSGETQYF. In nucleotides, the CDR3 is TGTGCCAGCAGTGAATGGTCCGGGGAGACCCAGTACTTC.

This clonotype was seen more than once but under ten times. The chain recombines TRBV20-1 with TRBJ2-1, with 7 bases identical to TRBD1. V gave up 6 bases and J gave up 8 bases; unmatched junction bases: 7. The CDR3 loop spans 12 amino acids. Per germline, CDR1 DFQATT and CDR2 SNEGSKA (reference sequence). The CDR3 coding sequence is TGCAGTGCGACCACTCAGGGGGATGAGCAGTTCTTC. The encoded protein is CSATTQGDEQFF.

In its sample, this clonotype was seen a few times. The DNA for the CDR3 is TGTGCCAGCAGCGTAGACCCATCTGGGGCCAACGTCCTGACTTTC. It codes for CASSVDPSGANVLTF. The rearrangement uses TRBV9 and TRBJ2-6, with unresolved D. Germline CDR1 SGDLS, CDR2 YYNGEE. The CDR3 is made up of 15 amino acids. The germline V and J ends were trimmed by 0 bases and 1 base, with 5 bases remaining between them.

About this clonotype itself: With a much larger clone just one base away, this may be a read error. The J gene is TRBJ2-1, the V gene TRBV3-1; D is ambiguous. Germline CDR1 reads LGHDT; CDR2 reads YNNKEL (reference sequence). The CDR3 contains 15 residues. The CDR3 nucleotides are TGTGCCGGCAGCCAAGTTGGAGACGGCCACAATGAGCAGTTCTTC. Residues: CAGSQVGDGHNEQFF.

This clonotype was detected ten times or more. This chain joins TRBV20-1 and TRBJ1-2, with a weak D call TRBD1 (5 bases). This CDR3 comprises 16 residues. The V gene lost 6 bases and the J gene lost 2 bases, with 22 bases spanning the gap. Germline lookup yields CDR1 DFQATT and CDR2 SNEGSKA (reference sequence). The CDR3 DNA is TGCAGTGCACTTAAGGAGGGGTCCTCGCCCAACTATGGCTACACCTTC. It yields the protein CSALKEGSSPNYGYTF.

The chain employs TRBV7-2 and TRBJ2-2; the match to TRBD2 covers 8 bases. Germline V gene sequence: CDR1 SGHTA, CDR2 FQGNSA. CDR3 length: 16 residues. With 1 base clipped from V and 3 bases from J, the junction kept 4 bases outside the gene matches. This CDR3 reads CASSLGWRGDTGELFF. The CDR3 coding sequence is TGTGCCAGCAGCTTAGGATGGCGGGGGGACACCGGGGAGCTGTTTTTT.

The chain joins TRBV5-6 to TRBJ2-5; TRBD1 aligns across 7 bases. Germline V lookup: CDR1 SGHDT, CDR2 YYEEEE. The CDR3 totals 16 residues. V lost 4 bases, J lost 5 bases, and 14 bases stayed unmatched. The CDR3 sequence is CASSAGTEHHMETQYF. The CDR3 DNA reads TGTGCCAGCAGCGCCGGGACAGAACACCATATGGAGACCCAGTACTTC.

This chain joins TRBV4-2 and TRBJ2-1; TRBD2 agrees at 11 bases. V shed 0 bases, J shed 8 bases, and the junction held 15 bases outside the gene matches. The germline CDR1 and CDR2 sequences are LGHNA and YNFKEQ. The CDR3 is 19 residues long. The DNA of the CDR3 is TGTGCCAGCAGCCAAGAAATACTAGCGGGGGTCTCCTTTGGGTATGAGCAGTTCTTC. This encodes CASSQEILAGVSFGYEQFF.

The chain combines TRBV6-2 or TRBV6-3 with TRBJ2-5; D gene unclear. From germline, CDR1 is MNHEY and CDR2 SVGEGT. Trimming removed 5 bases from V and 3 bases from J, with 13 bases in between. The CDR3 runs 14 residues. The CDR3 sequence: CASSPGPFEETQYF. CDR3 DNA: TGTGCCAGCAGTCCGGGTCCGTTTGAAGAGACCCAGTACTTC.